These 9 T cell receptor beta chains originate from one sample sequenced in a study of T cells in Graves' hyperthyroidism and ophthalmopathy. TCR beta CDR3 region amplification was performed from RNA transcripts. HTBI primers were used for first-round RT-PCR of the TCR CDR3. TCRdb fed the multiplex PCR reads into MiXCR, producing one record per CDR3 protein. Of hundreds of thousands of distinct CDR3 sequences listed, about a sixth are singletons. The sequenced sample was blood. Receptors were obtained from a woman aged 30 to 39 with Graves' hyperthyroidism.

This clonotype occurred many times. The chain has TRBV28 and TRBJ2-7; unclear D gene. The CDR3 sequence is 15 residues long. Germline CDR1 is MDHEN and CDR2 is SYDVKM. V lost 8 bases, J lost 2 bases, and 19 bases lay in between. CDR3 nucleotide sequence: TGTGCCAGCGTCCCCCCTTTAGCACGGGCCTACGAGCAGTACTTC. It specifies CASVPPLARAYEQYF.

This clonotype came up a few times. The chain is built from TRBV6-1 and TRBJ2-7; 9 bases line up with TRBD1. CDR3 size: 14 residues. Trimming removed 9 bases from V and 4 bases from J; junction bases left unmatched: 10. CDR1 and CDR2 from the germline V gene are MNHNS and SASEGT. CDR3 nucleotide sequence: TGTGCCAGTTATTCGGACAGGGGTGGGTACGAGCAGTACTTC. It is translated as CASYSDRGGYEQYF.

This clonotype was observed at least ten times. The V call is TRBV20-1, the J call TRBJ1-5; no reliable D call. Trimming cost V 0 bases and J 0 bases, with 15 bases left between them. CDR3 length: 17 residues. Germline CDR1 DFQATT, CDR2 SNEGSKA (reference sequence). CDR3: CSARDGVTPYSNQPQHF. Written as DNA, the CDR3 is TGCAGTGCTAGAGATGGGGTCACCCCCTATAGCAATCAGCCCCAGCATTTT.

This clonotype occurred a few times. The chain couples TRBV20-1 to TRBJ1-4; maybe TRBD1 (6 bases). The CDR3 runs 14 residues. Per the germline V gene, CDR1 is DFQATT and CDR2 is SNEGSKA (reference sequence). The ends were cut back, 0 bases at V and 8 bases at J, with 13 bases in the middle. CDR3 nucleotide sequence: TGCAGTGCTAGAGACACAGGGTTCATAGAAAAACTGTTTTTT. This encodes CSARDTGFIEKLFF.

The V call is TRBV7-2, the J call TRBJ2-7; 8 bases align to TRBD2. The germline gives CDR1 SGHTA, CDR2 FQGNSA. V was clipped by 5 bases and J by 2 bases; unmatched bases: 8. The CDR3 extends over 15 amino acids. The CDR3 region has the DNA TGTGCCAGCAGCCCCGTAGCGGGGCCCACCTACGAGCAGTACTTC. The encoded protein is CASSPVAGPTYEQYF. Full variable domain (missing parts from reference TRBV7-2 and TRBJ2-7): GAGVSQSPSNKVTEKGKDVELRCDPISGHTALYWYRQSLGQGLEFLIYFQGNSAPDKSGLPSDRFSAERTGGSVSTLTIQRTQQEDSAVYLCASSPVAGPTYEQYFGPGTRLTVT.

The gene calls are TRBV28 and TRBJ1-5; TRBD1 aligns across 8 bases. With V trimmed by 4 bases and J by 7 bases, 12 bases remained unmatched. CDR1 is MDHEN and CDR2 is SYDVKM in the germline V gene. The CDR3 extends over 16 amino acids. Written as DNA, the CDR3 is TGTGCCAGCAGTTGGCCCGCGGGACAGGTAAAGCAGCCCCAGCATTTT. This gives the protein CASSWPAGQVKQPQHF.

The chain couples TRBV27 to TRBJ1-1; D is unresolved. Germline CDR1 is MNHEY and CDR2 is SMNVEV (reference sequence). The CDR3 contains 14 residues. Trimming took off 1 base at V and 4 bases at J, with 10 bases between the two ends. DNA for the CDR3: TGTGCCAGCAGTTTATTAAGGGAGGCCACTGAAGCTTTCTTT. Encoded protein: CASSLLREATEAFF.

The table lists this clonotype with many counts. This chain uses TRBV27 with TRBJ2-3, with 11 bases aligning to TRBD1. This CDR3 spans 15 amino acids. Germline CDR1 reads MNHEY; CDR2 reads SMNVEV (reference sequence). J gave up 0 bases and V 6 bases, and 2 bases lay outside the gene matches. In DNA, the CDR3 is TGTGCCAGCAGGGACAGGGGGCTCAGCACAGATACGCAGTATTTT. It encodes CASRDRGLSTDTQYF.

This clonotype was observed many times. This rearrangement joins TRBV30 to TRBJ2-7; no firm D call. Trimming stripped 2 bases from V and 2 bases from J, with 7 bases between. The CDR3 loop spans 12 amino acids. Germline CDR1 GTSNPN, CDR2 SVGIG (reference sequence). The CDR3 reads CAWSLRTYEQYF. CDR3 DNA sequence: TGTGCCTGGAGTTTACGGACCTACGAGCAGTACTTC.